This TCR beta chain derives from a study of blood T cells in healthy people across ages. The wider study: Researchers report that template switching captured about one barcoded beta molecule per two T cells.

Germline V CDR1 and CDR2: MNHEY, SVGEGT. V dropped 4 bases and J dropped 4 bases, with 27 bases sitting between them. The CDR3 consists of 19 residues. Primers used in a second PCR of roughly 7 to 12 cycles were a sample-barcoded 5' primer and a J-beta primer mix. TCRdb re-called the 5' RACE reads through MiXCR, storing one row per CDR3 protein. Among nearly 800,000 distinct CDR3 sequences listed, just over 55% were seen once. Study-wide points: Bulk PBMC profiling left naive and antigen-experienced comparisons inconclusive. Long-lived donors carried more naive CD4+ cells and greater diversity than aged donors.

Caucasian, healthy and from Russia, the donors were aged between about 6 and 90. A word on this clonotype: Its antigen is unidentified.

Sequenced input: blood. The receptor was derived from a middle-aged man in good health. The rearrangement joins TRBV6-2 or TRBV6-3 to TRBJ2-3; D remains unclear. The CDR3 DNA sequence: TGTGCCAGCAGTTTAAGTCGGGTGTTACTTCGAACTTCGGCAGATACGCAGTATTTT. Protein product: CASSLSRVLLRTSADTQYF.